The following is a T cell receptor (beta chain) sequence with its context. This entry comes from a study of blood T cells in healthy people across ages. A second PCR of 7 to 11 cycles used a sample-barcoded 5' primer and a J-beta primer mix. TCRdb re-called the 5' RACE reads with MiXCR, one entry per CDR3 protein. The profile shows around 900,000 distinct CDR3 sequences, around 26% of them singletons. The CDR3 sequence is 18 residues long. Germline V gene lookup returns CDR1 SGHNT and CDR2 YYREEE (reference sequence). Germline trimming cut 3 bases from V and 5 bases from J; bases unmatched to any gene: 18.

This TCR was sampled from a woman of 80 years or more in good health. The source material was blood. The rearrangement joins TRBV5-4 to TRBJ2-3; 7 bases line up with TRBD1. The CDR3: CASSSDRERWGARDTQYF. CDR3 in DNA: TGTGCCAGCAGCTCCGACAGGGAACGGTGGGGAGCCCGAGATACGCAGTATTTT. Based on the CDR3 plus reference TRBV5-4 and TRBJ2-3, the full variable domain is ETGVTQSPTHLIKTRGQQVTLRCSSQSGHNTVSWYQQALGQGPQFIFQYYREEENGRGNFPPRFSGLQFPNYSSELNVNALELDDSALYLCASSSDRERWGARDTQYFGPGTRLTVL.